These 23 T cell receptor beta chains originate from one sample sequenced in a study of blood T cell repertoires in COVID-19. The repertoire was sequenced with immunoSEQ multiplex PCR; TCRdb's copy has only in-frame clones and lacks some. Of over 90,000 clones listed, 65% to 85% are singletons. Specimen: peripheral blood. The receptor set was obtained from an older man with active or convalescent COVID-19.

The CDR3 reads CASSEGSQRNQPQHF. CDR3 nucleotide sequence: TGTGCCAGCAGTGAAGGGAGCCAGCGCAATCAGCCCCAGCATTTT. This chain uses TRBV2 with TRBJ1-5; D is unclear. V gave up 1 base and J gave up 2 bases, with 9 bases separating them. The CDR3 has 15 residues. Germline V gene lookup returns CDR1 SNHLY and CDR2 FYNNEI.

The chain joins TRBV19 to TRBJ2-5, with 7 positions matching TRBD2. Germline V gives CDR1 LNHDA, CDR2 SQIVND (reference sequence). Trimming removed 5 bases from V and 2 bases from J; junction bases left unmatched: 17. CDR3 length: 18 amino acids. CDR3 residues: CASSARGAGRTNQETQYF. In DNA form, the CDR3 reads TGTGCCAGTAGTGCCCGGGGAGCGGGGCGCACCAATCAAGAGACCCAGTACTTC. Using reference TRBV19 and TRBJ2-5 for the parts outside the CDR3, the full variable domain is DGGITQSPKYLFRKEGQNVTLSCEQNLNHDAMYWYRQDPGQGLRLIYYSQIVNDFQKGDIAEGYSVSREKKESFPLTVTSAQKNPTAFYLCASSARGAGRTNQETQYFGPGTRLLVL.

The chain uses TRBV7-3 and TRBJ2-1, with TRBD2 matching over 8 bases. From germline, CDR1 is SGHTA and CDR2 FQGTGA. J gave up 10 bases and V 1 base, and 3 bases lay outside the gene matches. The CDR3 has 13 residues. The CDR3 DNA reads as TGTGCCAGCAGCTTAAGTCAGCGGGGGGAGCAGTTCTTC. Protein: CASSLSQRGEQFF.

The chain employs TRBV18 and TRBJ1-5, with 10 nucleotides matching TRBD1. J gave up 4 bases and V 3 bases, and 3 bases lay outside the gene matches. Germline V gives CDR1 KGHSH, CDR2 LQKENI. The CDR3 runs to 15 residues. For the CDR3, the DNA is TGTGCCAGCTCACCCGGACAGGGGGGTAATCAGCCCCAGCATTTT. Translated: CASSPGQGGNQPQHF.

The chain joins TRBV6-5 to TRBJ2-1; 7 bases agree with TRBD2. With 7 bases clipped from V and 4 bases from J, the junction kept 4 bases outside the gene matches. Germline V lookup: CDR1 MNHEY, CDR2 SVGAGI. There are 13 residues in the CDR3. The CDR3 sequence is CASNGLDYNEQFF. In nucleotides, the CDR3 is TGTGCCAGCAATGGACTAGATTACAATGAGCAGTTCTTC.

The rearrangement joins TRBV4-3 to TRBJ1-1; D unclear. The V end was cut by 1 base, the J end by 4 bases, with 13 bases between. Germline lookup yields CDR1 LGHNA and CDR2 YSLEER. The CDR3 sequence is 15 residues long. The CDR3 nucleotides read TGCGCCAGCAGCCAAGGGACCGGGGTCGCCACTGAAGCTTTCTTT. Amino acid sequence: CASSQGTGVATEAFF.

The J gene is TRBJ2-3, the V gene TRBV24-1; TRBD1 agrees at 9 bases. V lost 2 bases to trimming and J lost 3 bases; unmatched junction nucleotides: 8. Germline CDR1 and CDR2: KGHDR and SFDVKD. The length of the CDR3 is 17 residues. The CDR3 spells CATSDWGAGTGTDTQYF. In DNA form, the CDR3 reads TGTGCCACCAGTGATTGGGGGGCCGGGACAGGGACAGATACGCAGTATTTT.

The chain recombines TRBV5-4 with TRBJ1-1; TRBD1 might be the D (6 bases). V dropped 4 bases and J dropped 10 bases, with 38 bases sitting between them. The CDR3 is made up of 20 amino acids. Germline assignment: CDR1 SGHNT and CDR2 YYREEE (reference sequence). CDR3 bases: TGTGCCAGCAGCCCGAGGTCCGGTGGACAGTCAAATCTAATAGAATATGTAGCTTTCTTT. This codes for CASSPRSGGQSNLIEYVAFF.

This clone appeared once. V gene TRBV18 combines with J gene TRBJ1-2; unclear D gene. CDR1 and CDR2 from the germline V gene are KGHSH and LQKENI. V was pared by 3 bases and J by 6 bases, with 17 bases between. CDR3 length: 15 amino acids. CDR3 sequence reads: CASSPLLEGNNGYTF. In nucleotides, the CDR3 is TGTGCCAGCTCACCCCTCCTGGAGGGTAATAATGGCTACACCTTC.

The table lists this clone with a few counts. This rearrangement joins TRBV4-3 to TRBJ1-2; no clear D gene. V was pared by 1 base and J by 0 bases, with 15 bases between. CDR1 is LGHNA, CDR2 YSLEER, per germline. This CDR3 is 17 amino acids long. This CDR3 reads CASSQVITDRANYGYTF. CDR3 nucleotides: TGCGCCAGCAGCCAAGTGATCACAGACCGAGCTAACTATGGCTACACCTTC.

V is TRBV29-1 and J is TRBJ1-2; 7 bases are shared with TRBD1. CDR3 length equals 14 residues. V gave up 1 base and J gave up 5 bases; unmatched junction bases: 7. The germline V gene has CDR1 SQVTM and CDR2 ANQGSEA. The CDR3 DNA sequence: TGCAGCGTTGAAGTCACAGGGGCACAATATGGCTACACCTTC. The encoded protein is CSVEVTGAQYGYTF. The full variable domain, rest sourced from reference TRBV29-1 and TRBJ1-2, is SAVISQKPSRDICQRGTSLTIQCQVDSQVTMMFWYRQQPGQSLTLIATANQGSEATYESGFVIDKFPISRPNLTFSTLTVSNMSPEDSSIYLCSVEVTGAQYGYTFGSGTRLTVV.

For this clone: Other DNA sequences in this specimen translate into the identical CDR3. This sequence joins TRBV24-1 and TRBJ1-5; tentatively, D is TRBD1 (5 bases). Trimming took 3 bases from V and 5 from J, leaving 7 bases between them. Germline CDR1 reads KGHDR; CDR2 reads SFDVKD. The CDR3 length is 13 residues. The DNA for the CDR3 is TGTGCCACCAGTGATCGGGGGGATCAGCCCCAGCATTTT. This gives the protein CATSDRGDQPQHF.

V gene TRBV7-2 combines with J gene TRBJ1-6; weak D call: TRBD1 (5 bases). The CDR3 has 17 residues. From germline, CDR1 is SGHTA and CDR2 FQGNSA. V was clipped by 1 base and J by 2 bases, with 12 bases between them. CDR3: CASSLVAWGTYNSPLHF. Here the CDR3 DNA reads TGTGCCAGCAGCTTAGTCGCCTGGGGCACCTATAATTCACCCCTCCACTTT. Looking up the rest from reference TRBV7-2 and TRBJ1-6 gives the full variable domain: GAGVSQSPSNKVTEKGKDVELRCDPISGHTALYWYRQSLGQGLEFLIYFQGNSAPDKSGLPSDRFSAERTGGSVSTLTIQRTQQEDSAVYLCASSLVAWGTYNSPLHFGNGTRLTVT.

V gene TRBV7-8 combines with J gene TRBJ2-7; weak D call: TRBD2 (6 bases). The V end was cut by 5 bases, the J end by 5 bases, with 16 bases between. CDR1 is SGHVS, CDR2 FQNEAQ, per germline. The CDR3 extends over 14 amino acids. This chain's CDR3 is CASSPTSGPNEQYF. The CDR3 nucleotides are TGTGCCAGCAGCCCTACCAGCGGGCCCAACGAGCAGTACTTC.

The V call is TRBV5-6, the J call TRBJ1-2; D is uncertain. There are 16 residues in the CDR3. Trimming removed 6 bases at V and 5 bases at J, with 23 bases between. Looked up from germline, CDR1 is SGHDT and CDR2 is YYEEEE. CDR3: CASMLREGTGTYGYTF. The CDR3 nucleotides are TGTGCCAGCATGCTACGGGAGGGTACTGGAACTTATGGCTACACCTTC.

The chain is built from TRBV29-1 and TRBJ1-4; 9 nucleotides align to TRBD1. The germline CDR1 and CDR2 sequences are SQVTM and ANQGSEA. CDR3 length: 14 amino acids. V was clipped by 6 bases and J by 7 bases; unmatched bases: 9. In DNA form, the CDR3 reads TGCAGCGTGCGACCACAGGGGGCTGGTGAAAAACTGTTTTTT. It encodes CSVRPQGAGEKLFF.

The chain joins TRBV27 to TRBJ2-5, with 13 bases fitting TRBD2. The V gene's germline CDR1 is MNHEY and CDR2 SMNVEV (reference sequence). CDR3 size: 16 residues. V dropped 4 bases and J dropped 4; count of bases not matched to a gene: 6. The DNA for the CDR3 is TGTGCCAGCAGTTCATACGGGACTAGCGGGGCAGAGACCCAGTACTTC. Translation gives CASSSYGTSGAETQYF.

The J gene is TRBJ2-7, the V gene TRBV27; weak D call: TRBD1 (5 bases). Germline CDR1 and CDR2: MNHEY and SMNVEV (reference sequence). This CDR3 is 15 amino acids long. V lost 3 bases and J lost 3, with 15 bases in between. The CDR3 protein is CASSFKQGLGYEQYF. The CDR3 DNA reads TGTGCCAGCAGTTTCAAGCAGGGATTAGGCTACGAGCAGTACTTC.

The chain uses TRBV27 and TRBJ1-5, with D uncertain. V lost 2 bases and J 1 base, leaving 6 bases between the germline ends. From germline, CDR1 is MNHEY and CDR2 SMNVEV (reference sequence). This CDR3 comprises 14 residues. CDR3 bases: TGTGCCAGCAGTTTACGGCGGAGCAATCAGCCCCAGCATTTT. Protein: CASSLRRSNQPQHF.

CDR3: CASASGLAASPYNEQFF. CDR3 bases: TGTGCCAGCGCCTCGGGACTAGCGGCCTCTCCCTACAATGAGCAGTTCTTC. J is TRBJ2-1 and V is TRBV4-2, with 11 positions matching TRBD2. Per germline, CDR1 LGHNA and CDR2 YNFKEQ. The V gene end was trimmed by 8 bases and the J gene end by 2 bases; junction bases not matched to a gene: 11. The CDR3 loop spans 17 amino acids.

This chain connects TRBV5-1 to TRBJ2-4, with 8 bases fitting TRBD2. The V and J ends lost 0 bases and 3 bases, in that order; junction bases with no gene match: 8. Germline lookup yields CDR1 SGHRS and CDR2 YFSETQ. CDR3 length: 17 residues. This CDR3 reads CASSLAAGGAVKNIQYF. CDR3 DNA: TGCGCCAGCAGCTTGGCGGCCGGGGGGGCGGTCAAAAACATTCAGTACTTC.

V and J are TRBV2 and TRBJ2-1; TRBD1 aligns across 10 bases. The germline CDR1 and CDR2 sequences are SNHLY and FYNNEI. The CDR3 contains 18 residues. With 5 bases clipped from V and 0 bases from J, the junction kept 10 bases outside the gene matches. CDR3 sequence: CASSRQGAGPSSYNEQFF. Written as DNA, the CDR3 is TGTGCCAGCAGTAGACAGGGGGCTGGGCCTAGCTCCTACAATGAGCAGTTCTTC.

V and J are TRBV27 and TRBJ2-2, with D possibly matching TRBD1 (5 bases). V was clipped by 3 bases and J by 0 bases, with 11 bases between them. CDR3 length: 16 residues. Germline values: CDR1 MNHEY, CDR2 SMNVEV (reference sequence). CDR3 nucleotides: TGTGCCAGCAGTTTTAGACCAGGGTCGAACACCGGGGAGCTGTTTTTT. Amino acids: CASSFRPGSNTGELFF.